This TCR beta chain was obtained from a study of technical replicates of blood from a few donors. V shed 0 bases and J shed 0 bases, with 8 bases lying between them. Germline V gene lookup returns CDR1 WNHNN and CDR2 SYGVQD (reference sequence). The CDR3 covers 16 residues. TCRdb's table, derived via immunoSEQ multiplex PCR, lists solely in-frame clones and lacks some. The sample lists 68,000 or so clones, approximately 90% occurring once. V is TRBV10-1 and J is TRBJ2-2, with D possibly TRBD1 on 5 matching bases. The sequenced sample consisted of T cells isolated from PBMCs. The sequence came from a human donor in good health. CDR3 sequence (DNA): TGCGCCAGCAGTGAGTCGCAAGGGGCGAACACCGGGGAGCTGTTTTTT. This gives the protein CASSESQGANTGELFF.